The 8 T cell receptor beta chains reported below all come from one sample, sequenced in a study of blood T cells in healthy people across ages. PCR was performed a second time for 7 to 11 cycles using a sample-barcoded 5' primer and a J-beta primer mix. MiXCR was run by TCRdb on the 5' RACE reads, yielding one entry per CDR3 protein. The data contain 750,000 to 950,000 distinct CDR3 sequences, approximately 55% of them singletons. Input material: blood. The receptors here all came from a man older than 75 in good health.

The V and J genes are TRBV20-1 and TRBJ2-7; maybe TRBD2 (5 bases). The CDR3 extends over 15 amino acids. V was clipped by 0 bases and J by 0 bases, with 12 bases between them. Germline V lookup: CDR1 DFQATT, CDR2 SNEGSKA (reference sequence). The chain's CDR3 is CSARDNNGISYEQYF. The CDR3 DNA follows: TGCAGTGCTAGAGATAATAACGGGATCTCCTACGAGCAGTACTTC.

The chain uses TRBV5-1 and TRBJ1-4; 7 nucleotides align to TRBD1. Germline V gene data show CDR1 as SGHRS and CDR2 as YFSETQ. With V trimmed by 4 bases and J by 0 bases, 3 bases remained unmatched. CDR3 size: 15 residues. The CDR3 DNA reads TGCGCCAGCAGCGGACAGGCAGCAACTAATGAAAAACTGTTTTTT. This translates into CASSGQAATNEKLFF.

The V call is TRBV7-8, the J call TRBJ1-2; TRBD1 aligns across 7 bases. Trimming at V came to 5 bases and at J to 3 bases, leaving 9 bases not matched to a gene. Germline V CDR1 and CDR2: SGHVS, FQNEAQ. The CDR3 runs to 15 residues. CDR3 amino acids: CASSPRQGFDYGYTF. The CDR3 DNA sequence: TGTGCCAGCAGCCCCCGACAGGGCTTCGACTATGGCTACACCTTC.

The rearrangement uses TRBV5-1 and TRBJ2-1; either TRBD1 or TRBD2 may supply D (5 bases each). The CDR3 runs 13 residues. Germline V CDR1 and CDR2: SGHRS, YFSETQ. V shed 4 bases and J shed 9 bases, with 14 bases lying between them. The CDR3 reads CASSTTPGSEQFF. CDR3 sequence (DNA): TGCGCCAGCAGCACCACTCCAGGGAGTGAGCAGTTCTTC.

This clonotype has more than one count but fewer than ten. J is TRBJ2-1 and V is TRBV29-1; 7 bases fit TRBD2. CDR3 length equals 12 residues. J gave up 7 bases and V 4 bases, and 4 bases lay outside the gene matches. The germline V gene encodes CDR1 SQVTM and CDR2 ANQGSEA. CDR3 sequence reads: CSVVGEGNEQFF. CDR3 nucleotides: TGCAGCGTTGTGGGGGAGGGGAATGAGCAGTTCTTC.

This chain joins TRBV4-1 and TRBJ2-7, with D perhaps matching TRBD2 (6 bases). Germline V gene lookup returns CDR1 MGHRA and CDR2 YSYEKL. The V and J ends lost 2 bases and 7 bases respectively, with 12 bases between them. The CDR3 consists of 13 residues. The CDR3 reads CASSQPGTGEQYF. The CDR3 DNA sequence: TGCGCCAGCAGCCAACCCGGGACTGGGGAGCAGTACTTC.

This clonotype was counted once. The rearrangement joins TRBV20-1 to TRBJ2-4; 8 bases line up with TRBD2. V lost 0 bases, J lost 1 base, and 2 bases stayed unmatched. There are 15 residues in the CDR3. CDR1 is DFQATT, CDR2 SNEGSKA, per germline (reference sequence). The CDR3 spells CSAREASGAKNIQYF. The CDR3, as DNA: TGCAGTGCTAGAGAGGCTAGCGGGGCCAAAAACATTCAGTACTTC.

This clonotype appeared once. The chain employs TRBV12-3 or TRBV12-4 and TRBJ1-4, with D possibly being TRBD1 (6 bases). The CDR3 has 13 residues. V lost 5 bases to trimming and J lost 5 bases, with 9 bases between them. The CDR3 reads CASSADRNEKLFF. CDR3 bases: TGTGCCAGCAGTGCCGACAGGAATGAAAAACTGTTTTTT.